Given below is one TCR beta chain in context. Its antigen remains unidentified. Base-call qualities are not available, and no considerably larger clone is one nucleotide away. The donors were healthy, HIV-negative adults with no recently reported acute infections or vaccinations. All donors were Caucasian adults living in Nashville, Tennessee, USA. CD4+ T cells were enriched by magnetic negative selection; naive cells were then positively selected on CD45RA, and the negative fraction formed the memory subset. Blood was collected by leukapheresis, and PBMCs were isolated by Ficoll-Histopaque density gradient centrifugation and then cryopreserved in liquid nitrogen vapor phase. Purity and quantity of every magnetically sorted T cell population were checked by analytical flow cytometry. Genomic DNA was isolated from each sorted fraction and quantified by UV absorbance on a Nanodrop 2000c. This sample was included in a study of shared clonotypes between healthy human individuals (dated by TCRdb to 2020 to 2022). Concerning the study at large: The cohort included a few men and a couple of women between 18 and 49 years of age. For each donor, CD4 naive and CD4 memory were each run on three plates, CD8 naive on two plates, and CD8 memory on one plate. To estimate repertoire size and how much clonotypes are shared between individuals, the study performed deep sequencing of blood TCR repertoires from roughly five healthy adults. To increase sequencing depth and limit assay-specific biases, different laboratories used diverse techniques to prepare libraries and sequence TCR repertoires. Between about 0.9 and 10 billion PBMCs per donor were obtained by leukapheresis.

The germline V gene provides CDR1 SQVTM and CDR2 ANQGSEA. The CDR3, cysteine through phenylalanine, is 16 amino acids long. Kept here is only the CDR3 DNA, which spans 48 bases and is read in frame from base 1. Trimming removed 2 bases from V and 0 bases from J; the gene matches leave 4 bases unexplained. Using the deep immunoSEQ assay, multiplex PCR amplified TCR CDR3 regions from genomic DNA. Extracted genomic DNA from each cell subset was distributed evenly across all wells of several immunoSEQ 96-well plates, and each plate was treated as a replicate. Each replicate PCR for sorted subsets received about 200 ng genomic DNA, equal to about 30,000 T cell genomes. Purified libraries were quantified with a Qubit 3.0 fluorometer, sized on a Bioanalyzer 2100, and re-quantified with the KAPA Library Quantification kit. Every immunoSEQ 96-well plate was sequenced on a dedicated single-read 150-cycle Illumina NextSeq 550 flow cell. The original methods were these. Because the immunoSEQ output included only junctional sequences and no quality scores, the filtering could not be the same as the filtering used for full-length reads. Sequences were annotated with PyIR, a Python wrapper for IgBLAST v1.9, and V/J genes and CDR3 were assigned using IMGT germline references. Any read was removed if the V/J assignment was weak (E-value above 1e-6), the CDR3 was missing, or the read contained stop codons, out-of-frame junctions, or ambiguous translated residues. V3J clonotypes were defined by identical inferred V gene, J gene, and CDR3 amino acid sequence. The percentage overlap between two repertoires was calculated by dividing the number of shared unique clonotypes by the size of the smaller repertoire. Richness of each repertoire was evaluated using RTK rarefaction, the Chao1 estimator, and Recon v2.1 estimates of unobserved clonotypes. OLGA was used to compute generation probabilities for all TCRbeta clonotypes that the gDNA method yielded from several donors. Not all clones reach the TCRdb copy of this immuneACCESS table, which keeps in-frame sequences only. Checked studies attribute under half of the gap to unresolved V genes and leave the rest unexplained. The V and J calls and clone size come from that table; D and trimming were worked out from the DNA. The table for this sample lists 2.3 million or so clones; 85% to 95% of them were counted only once. The ten largest make up about 0.37% of the sample.

Overall results and qualifications from the work: Estimated clonotype richness was generally larger for naive than for memory subsets. Sampling was restricted to blood, and TCR repertoires in tissue are likely to differ from TCR repertoires in blood. The genetic and exposure-history diversity represented was limited by the small number of donors. Even with the large sequencing depth, rarefaction of the sorted-subset datasets indicated that sequencing was incomplete. Pairwise subsampling led to the expectation that sequencing depth would affect the degree of clonotype sharing among donors. About 5% of naive CD4, 3.5% of naive CD8, 2.3% of memory CD4, and about 0.4% of memory CD8 clonotypes were shared across a few donors. Compared with non-shared clonotypes, clonotypes shared by all four sorted-subset donors had higher generation probabilities.

The sequencing sample was made of naive CD4+ T cells from PBMCs. This sample's cell subset or site label indicates: CD45RA+ positively selected. This sequence was found in a man younger than 30 in good health. Some clones in this sample may be carry-over from other donors' samples. The rearranged chain carries TRBV29-1 and TRBJ2-1, with 10 bases in between that match TRBD2. In nucleotide form, the sequence is TGCAGCGTTGAAACTAGCGGGGCTAGCTCCTACAATGAGCAGTTCTTC. It specifies CSVETSGASSYNEQFF.